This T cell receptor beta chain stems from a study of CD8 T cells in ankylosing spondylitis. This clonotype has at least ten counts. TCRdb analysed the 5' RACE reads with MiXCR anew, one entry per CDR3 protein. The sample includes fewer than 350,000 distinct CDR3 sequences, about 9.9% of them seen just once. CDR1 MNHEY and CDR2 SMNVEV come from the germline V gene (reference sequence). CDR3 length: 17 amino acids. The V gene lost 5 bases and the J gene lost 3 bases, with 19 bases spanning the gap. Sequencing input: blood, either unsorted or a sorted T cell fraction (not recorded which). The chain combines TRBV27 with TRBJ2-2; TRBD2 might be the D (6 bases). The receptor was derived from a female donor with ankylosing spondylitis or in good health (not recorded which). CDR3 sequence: CASSPGTARRDTGELFF. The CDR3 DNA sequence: TGTGCCAGCAGTCCCGGGACTGCCAGAAGGGACACCGGGGAGCTGTTTTTT.